Presented here are 22 T cell receptor beta chains from one specimen sequenced in a study of T cells in Graves' hyperthyroidism and ophthalmopathy (dated 2019 in TCRdb). The library was produced with multiplex PCR. Sequencing was performed on an Illumina HiSeq 2000. The TCR beta CDR3 regions were amplified from the RNA transcripts. The TCR CDR3 was subjected to a first round of RT-PCR using the HTBI primer set and the Qiagen OneStep RT-PCR kit. TCRdb reanalyzed the raw reads on its own, using fastp at Q25 for trimming and MiXCR for clone calling, and kept in-frame beta chains. Here each entry gathers all rows of one CDR3 protein and keeps the most common genes and DNA. Within this sample are about 640,000 distinct CDR3 sequences, with around 21% of them counted one time only. The ten largest clones take up about 34% of the sample. The sequencing sample was made of blood. These receptors came from a young man with Graves' ophthalmopathy.

Ten or more counts support this clonotype. The V call is TRBV11-2, the J call TRBJ1-2; 8 bases fit TRBD1. The CDR3 consists of 16 residues. Germline CDR1 is SGHAT and CDR2 is FQNNGV. After removal of 5 bases from V and 4 bases from J, the junction contained 12 bases not matched to a gene. The CDR3 sequence is CASSPLDRAFSYGYTF. For the CDR3, the DNA is TGTGCCAGCAGCCCGCTGGACAGGGCTTTTTCCTATGGCTACACCTTC.

This clonotype was counted a few times. The chain combines TRBV20-1 with TRBJ2-2, with D perhaps given as TRBD1 or TRBD2 (6 bases each). The ends were cut back, 5 bases at V and 2 bases at J, with 18 bases in the middle. CDR3 length: 16 amino acids. Germline V gene lookup returns CDR1 DFQATT and CDR2 SNEGSKA (reference sequence). The CDR3, as DNA: TGCAGTGCTTCAACCGGGGGCAGGGGAAACACCGGGGAGCTGTTTTTT. Translated: CSASTGGRGNTGELFF.

Only a few counts were recorded for this clonotype. V usage is TRBV9 and J usage is TRBJ2-3, with TRBD1 matching over 7 bases. Trimming removed 3 bases from V and 4 bases from J; junction bases left unmatched: 5. Germline CDR1 SGDLS, CDR2 YYNGEE. CDR3 length: 14 amino acids. The CDR3 loop reads CASSGTGRADTQYF. The CDR3 DNA reads as TGTGCCAGCAGCGGGACAGGCCGAGCAGATACGCAGTATTTT.

To note about this clonotype: A read error may explain this, as a much larger clone is one base away. V is TRBV11-2 and J is TRBJ2-1; D is unresolved. Germline values: CDR1 SGHAT, CDR2 FQNNGV. The CDR3 runs 13 residues. V was trimmed by 5 bases and J by 12 bases, leaving 17 bases between them. The CDR3 reads CASSGGASYGQFF. The CDR3 DNA reads as TGTGCCAGCAGCGGCGGCGCTTCGTATGGGCAGTTCTTC.

This clonotype was observed a handful of times. The V and J genes are TRBV19 and TRBJ2-1, with TRBD2 matching 8 bases. Germline V gene data show CDR1 as LNHDA and CDR2 as SQIVND (reference sequence). CDR3 length: 16 residues. V dropped 3 bases and J dropped 5; count of bases not matched to a gene: 9. DNA of the CDR3: TGTGCCAGTAGTATCTGGAGCGGGAGAGGTGACAATGAGCAGTTCTTC. Translation: CASSIWSGRGDNEQFF.

Only a few counts were recorded for this clonotype. The chain employs TRBV20-1 and TRBJ2-7; D gene uncertain. The CDR3 length is 12 residues. Germline CDR1 DFQATT, CDR2 SNEGSKA (reference sequence). V was pared by 5 bases and J by 5 bases, with 13 bases between. This CDR3 is CSAAFRRDEQYF. The DNA for the CDR3 is TGCAGTGCTGCCTTTAGACGAGACGAGCAGTACTTC.

V usage is TRBV7-6 and J usage is TRBJ2-1, with D hard to call. The CDR3 loop spans 14 amino acids. Germline CDR1 is SGHVS and CDR2 is FNYEAQ. Trimming removed 4 bases from V and 2 bases from J, with 9 bases in between. Here the CDR3 DNA reads TGTGCCAGCAGCTCCTCAGTAACCTACAATGAGCAGTTCTTC. Encoded protein: CASSSSVTYNEQFF.

This clonotype has more than one count but fewer than ten. One end of the junction varies from germline; a read error may be responsible. V usage is TRBV12-3 or TRBV12-4 and J usage is TRBJ1-4; D gene unclear. CDR3 length: 15 amino acids. CDR3 in DNA: TGTGCCAGCAGCGTAACGGACGTCCATAATAAAAAACTGTTTTTT. Its protein product is CASSVTDVHNKKLFF.

Concerning this clonotype itself: Since no conserved phenylalanine or tryptophan closes the CDR3, a read error is the likely cause. The chain carries TRBV28 and TRBJ1-1; perhaps TRBD1 as D (6 bases). CDR3 length: 14 amino acids. V was pared by 6 bases and J by 3 bases, with 14 bases between. Per the germline V gene, CDR1 is MDHEN and CDR2 is SYDVKM. Here the CDR3 DNA reads TGTGCCAGCAGCATCCCCGGACAGTACACTGAAGCTTTCTCT. As protein: CASSIPGQYTEAFS.

To note about this clonotype: The junction and the germline gene differ at one end; a read error may be behind it. The chain is built from TRBV28 and TRBJ1-4; 7 positions agree with TRBD1. There are 14 residues in the CDR3. Germline-derived CDR1 and CDR2 are MDHEN and SYDVKM. The DNA of the CDR3 is TGTGTCAGCAGTTCCAGGGGGAGGAGAGAAAAACTGTTTTTT. This gives the protein CVSSSRGRREKLFF.

This clonotype was seen only a few times. This chain connects TRBV19 to TRBJ2-7; the D call may be TRBD1 or TRBD2 (6 bases each). The CDR3 consists of 14 residues. V was shortened by 5 bases and J by 2 bases, with 13 bases between the two germline ends. Germline CDR1 and CDR2: LNHDA and SQIVND (reference sequence). The CDR3 region is CASSGGTYPYEQYF. CDR3 DNA: TGTGCCAGTAGTGGCGGGACATATCCCTACGAGCAGTACTTC.

The chain uses TRBV12-3 or TRBV12-4 and TRBJ1-1, with 9 nucleotides matching TRBD1. The CDR3 spans 15 residues. V lost 5 bases and J lost 7; bases outside the gene matches: 11. The CDR3 loop reads CASSARQGVIREAFF. The DNA of the CDR3 is TGTGCCAGCAGTGCCCGACAGGGGGTAATCCGTGAAGCTTTCTTT.

With respect to this clonotype: The junction does not match germline at one end; this may be a read error. The chain links TRBV13 to TRBJ2-1, with D perhaps matching TRBD1 (5 bases). The V gene's germline CDR1 is PRHDT and CDR2 FYEKMQ (reference sequence). The CDR3 loop spans 12 amino acids. CDR3 coding DNA: TGTGCCAGCAGCATAGGACAATCTCCTAACGTCTTC. Translating gives CASSIGQSPNVF.

The rearrangement joins TRBV15 to TRBJ1-1; D unclear. Germline V gene data show CDR1 as LNHNV and CDR2 as YYDKDF (reference sequence). CDR3 length: 12 residues. V was shortened by 0 bases and J by 4 bases, with 3 bases between the two germline ends. In nucleotides, the CDR3 is TGTGCCACCAGCAGAGATCCCACTGAAGCTTTCTTT. Its translation: CATSRDPTEAFF.

The genes are TRBV30 and TRBJ1-5; D is ambiguous. CDR1 and CDR2 from the germline V gene are GTSNPN and SVGIG (reference sequence). Trimming cost V 2 bases and J 1 base, with 12 bases left between them. The CDR3 length is 15 residues. This chain's CDR3 is CAWSPPDRSNQPQHF. The CDR3 nucleotides read TGTGCCTGGAGTCCTCCGGACCGGAGCAATCAGCCCCAGCATTTT. Looking up the rest from reference TRBV30 and TRBJ1-5 gives the full variable domain: SQTIHQWPATLVQPVGSPLSLECTVEGTSNPNLYWYRQAAGRGLQLLFYSVGIGQISSEVPQNLSASRPQDRQFILSSKKLLLSDSGFYLCAWSPPDRSNQPQHFGDGTRLSIL.

This clonotype showed up many times. The chain combines TRBV6-1 with TRBJ2-1; D is ambiguous. Germline assignment: CDR1 MNHNS and CDR2 SASEGT. The CDR3 has 15 residues. Deletions cut 1 base from V and 3 bases from J, with 10 bases between. The DNA of the CDR3 is TGTGCCAGCAGTGAAGTTCCCGCGATCTACAATGAGCAGTTCTTC. It translates to CASSEVPAIYNEQFF.

This clonotype has more than one count but fewer than ten. This chain uses TRBV7-2 with TRBJ1-2; the D is unclear. Deletions cut 2 bases from V and 5 bases from J, with 18 bases between. The CDR3 consists of 16 residues. CDR1 and CDR2 (germline): SGHTA, FQGNSA. The DNA of the CDR3 is TGTGCCAGCAGCTTACTACTGACAAGCCAGCATTATGGCTACACCTTC. Residues: CASSLLLTSQHYGYTF.

Turning to this clonotype: Since the CDR3 does not end with the conserved phenylalanine or tryptophan, this likely comes from a read error. This chain uses TRBV10-3 with TRBJ1-1; D is perhaps TRBD1 (6 bases). The CDR3 is made up of 16 amino acids. The V end lost 4 bases, the J end lost 2 bases, and 17 bases lay between the germline ends. Germline CDR1 reads ENHRY; CDR2 reads SYGVKD. CDR3 nucleotides: TGTGCCATCAGTGGGGGGCAGGGTCCTATAAACACTGAAGCTTTCCTT. This sequence encodes CAISGGQGPINTEAFL.

This clonotype appeared many times. This chain joins TRBV24-1 and TRBJ1-5; D uncertain. Trimming took off 4 bases at V and 0 bases at J, with 6 bases between the two ends. Germline values: CDR1 KGHDR, CDR2 SFDVKD. There are 14 residues in the CDR3. The CDR3 nucleotides are TGTGCCACCAGTGACCGAATTAGCAATCAGCCCCAGCATTTT. Protein: CATSDRISNQPQHF.

Many counts were recorded for this clonotype. V is TRBV28 and J is TRBJ2-7; TRBD1 is a possible D gene (5 bases). V was clipped by 8 bases and J by 2 bases, with 19 bases between them. The germline CDR1 and CDR2 sequences are MDHEN and SYDVKM. This CDR3 comprises 15 residues. The CDR3 DNA is TGTGCCAGCCAGTCCCCAGGGCTATCCCCCTACGAGCAGTACTTC. As protein: CASQSPGLSPYEQYF.

This clonotype was observed at least ten times. The chain carries TRBV11-2 and TRBJ2-2, with D tentatively TRBD2 (5 bases). CDR3 length: 16 residues. Trimming removed 1 base at V and 5 bases at J, with 14 bases between. Germline CDR1 SGHAT, CDR2 FQNNGV. The CDR3 sequence: CASSLVAPRRTGELFF. The DNA of the CDR3 is TGTGCCAGCAGCTTAGTAGCGCCCCGACGTACCGGGGAGCTGTTTTTT.

The table lists this clonotype with a count of one. The chain couples TRBV5-4 to TRBJ1-1; a possible D gene is TRBD1 (6 bases). The CDR3 spans 15 residues. The ends were cut back, 0 bases at V and 3 bases at J, with 12 bases in the middle. Germline V gives CDR1 SGHNT, CDR2 YYREEE (reference sequence). Here the CDR3 DNA reads TGTGCCAGCAGCTTGGGCACAGGGTCGCACACTGAAGCTTTCTTT. It codes for CASSLGTGSHTEAFF.